The sequence of this TCR beta chain was determined in a study of lymphopenia after photon versus proton radiotherapy. Study observations and caveats: Relative stability marked proton patients; photon patients lost diversity and naive cells.

CDR3 length equals 15 residues. Germline V gene sequence: CDR1 MNHEY, CDR2 SVGAGI. A note on this clone: What it recognizes is unknown.

Profiled with immunoSEQ multiplex PCR; TCRdb holds only in-frame clones, not every one. This table has more than 2,500 clones, 76% appearing once. The TCR originated in a man aged 80 or over with esophageal cancer. This rearrangement joins TRBV6-5 to TRBJ1-5; D call uncertain. The sequencing used peripheral blood, collected from a patient treated with proton-based radiotherapy. In DNA form, the CDR3 reads TGTGCAGCAGTTACCGAGGCCTGGCCCGGTCAGCCCCAGCATTTT. Translation: CAAVTEAWPGQPQHF.